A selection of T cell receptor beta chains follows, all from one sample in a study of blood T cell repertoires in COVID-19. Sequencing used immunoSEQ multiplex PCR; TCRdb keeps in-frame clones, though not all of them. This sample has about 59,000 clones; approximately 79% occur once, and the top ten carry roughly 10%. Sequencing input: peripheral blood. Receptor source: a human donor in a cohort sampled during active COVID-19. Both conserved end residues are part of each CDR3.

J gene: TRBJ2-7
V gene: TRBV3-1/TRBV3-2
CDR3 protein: CASSPWSSGNSYEQYF

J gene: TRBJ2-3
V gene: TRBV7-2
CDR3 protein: CASREQGAGDTQYF

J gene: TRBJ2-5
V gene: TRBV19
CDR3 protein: CASIGTSANQETQYF

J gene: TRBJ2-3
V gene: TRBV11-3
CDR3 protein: CASSLEKLGTQYF

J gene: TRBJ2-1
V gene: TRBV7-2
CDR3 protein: CASSLMTSGRGTYNEQFF

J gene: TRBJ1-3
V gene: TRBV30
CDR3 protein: CAWSPSRGNTIYF

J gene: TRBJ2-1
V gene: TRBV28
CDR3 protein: CASSFIAGEKSSYNEQFF

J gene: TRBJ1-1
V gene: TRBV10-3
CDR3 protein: CAISETGENTEAFF

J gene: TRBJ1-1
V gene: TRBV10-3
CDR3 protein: CAIAEGDYTEAFF

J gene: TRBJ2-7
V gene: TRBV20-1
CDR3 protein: CSAGRLEQYF

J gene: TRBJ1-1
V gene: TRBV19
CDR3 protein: CASSRAVNTEAFF

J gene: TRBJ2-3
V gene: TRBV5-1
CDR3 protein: CASSVEGVRDTQYF

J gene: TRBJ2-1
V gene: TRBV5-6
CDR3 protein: CASSLGSGRLGEQFF

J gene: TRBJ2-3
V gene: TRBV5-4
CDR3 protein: CASSFGLAGDTQYF

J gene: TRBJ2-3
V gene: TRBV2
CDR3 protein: CASSDAGGTDTQYF

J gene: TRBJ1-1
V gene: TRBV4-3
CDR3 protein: CASSQTGLRVEAFF